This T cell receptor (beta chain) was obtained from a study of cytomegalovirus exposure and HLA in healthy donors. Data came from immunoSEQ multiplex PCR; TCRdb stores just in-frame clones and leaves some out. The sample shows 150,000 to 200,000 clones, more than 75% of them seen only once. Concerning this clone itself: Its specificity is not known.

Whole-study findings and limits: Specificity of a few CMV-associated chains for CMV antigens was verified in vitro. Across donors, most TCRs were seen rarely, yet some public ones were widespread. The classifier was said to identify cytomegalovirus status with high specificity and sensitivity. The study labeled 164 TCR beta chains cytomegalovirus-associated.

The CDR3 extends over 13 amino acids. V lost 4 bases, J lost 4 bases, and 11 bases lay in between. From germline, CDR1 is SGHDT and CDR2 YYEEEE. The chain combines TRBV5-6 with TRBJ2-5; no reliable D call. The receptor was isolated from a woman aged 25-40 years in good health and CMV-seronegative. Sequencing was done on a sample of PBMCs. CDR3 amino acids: CASSTQVGETQYF. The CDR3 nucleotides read TGTGCCAGCAGCACGCAGGTGGGAGAGACCCAGTACTTC.